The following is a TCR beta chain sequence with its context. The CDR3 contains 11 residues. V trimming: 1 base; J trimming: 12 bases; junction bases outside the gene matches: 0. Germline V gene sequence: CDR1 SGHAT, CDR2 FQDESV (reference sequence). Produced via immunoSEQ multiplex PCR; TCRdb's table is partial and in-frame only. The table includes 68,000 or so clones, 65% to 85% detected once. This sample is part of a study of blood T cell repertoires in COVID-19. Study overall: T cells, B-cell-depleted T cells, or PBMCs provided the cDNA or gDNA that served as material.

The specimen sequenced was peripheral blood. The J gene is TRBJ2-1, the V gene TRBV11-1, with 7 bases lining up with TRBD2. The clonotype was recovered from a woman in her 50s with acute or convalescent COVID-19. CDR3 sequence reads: CASSLGEGQFF. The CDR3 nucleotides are TGTGCCAGCAGCTTAGGGGAGGGGCAGTTCTTC.